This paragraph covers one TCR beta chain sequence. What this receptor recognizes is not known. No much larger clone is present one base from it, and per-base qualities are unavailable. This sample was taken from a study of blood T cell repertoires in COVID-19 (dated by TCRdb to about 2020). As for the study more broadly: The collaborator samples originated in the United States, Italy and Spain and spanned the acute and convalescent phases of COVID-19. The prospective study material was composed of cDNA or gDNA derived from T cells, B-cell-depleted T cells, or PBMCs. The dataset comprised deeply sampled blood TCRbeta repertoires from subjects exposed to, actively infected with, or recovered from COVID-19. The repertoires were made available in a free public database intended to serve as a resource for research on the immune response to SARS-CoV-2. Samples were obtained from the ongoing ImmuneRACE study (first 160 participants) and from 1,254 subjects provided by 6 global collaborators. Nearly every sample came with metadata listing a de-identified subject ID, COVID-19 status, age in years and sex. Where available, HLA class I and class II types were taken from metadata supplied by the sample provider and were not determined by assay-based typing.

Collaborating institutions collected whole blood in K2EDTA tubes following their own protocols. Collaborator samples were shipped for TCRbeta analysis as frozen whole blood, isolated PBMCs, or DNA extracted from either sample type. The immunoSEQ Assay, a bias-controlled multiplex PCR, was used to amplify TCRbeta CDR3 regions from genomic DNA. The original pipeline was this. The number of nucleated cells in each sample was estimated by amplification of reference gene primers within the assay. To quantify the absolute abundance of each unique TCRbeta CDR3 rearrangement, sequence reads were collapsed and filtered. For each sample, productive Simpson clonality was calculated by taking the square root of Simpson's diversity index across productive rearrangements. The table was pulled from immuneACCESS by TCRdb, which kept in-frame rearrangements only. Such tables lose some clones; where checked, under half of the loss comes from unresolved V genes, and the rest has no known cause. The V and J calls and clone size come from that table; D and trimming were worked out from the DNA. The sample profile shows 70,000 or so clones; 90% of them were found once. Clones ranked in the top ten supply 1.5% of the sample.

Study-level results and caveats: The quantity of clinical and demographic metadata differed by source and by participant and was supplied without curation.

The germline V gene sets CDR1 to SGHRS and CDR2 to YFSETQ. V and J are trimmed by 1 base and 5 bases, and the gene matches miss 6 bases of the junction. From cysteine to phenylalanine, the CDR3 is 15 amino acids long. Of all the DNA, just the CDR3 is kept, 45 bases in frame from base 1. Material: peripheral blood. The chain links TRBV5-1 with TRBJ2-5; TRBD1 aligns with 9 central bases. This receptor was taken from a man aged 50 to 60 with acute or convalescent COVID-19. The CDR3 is CASSLSQGAGETQYF. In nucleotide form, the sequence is TGCGCCAGCAGCTTGTCACAGGGGGCCGGGGAGACCCAGTACTTC.